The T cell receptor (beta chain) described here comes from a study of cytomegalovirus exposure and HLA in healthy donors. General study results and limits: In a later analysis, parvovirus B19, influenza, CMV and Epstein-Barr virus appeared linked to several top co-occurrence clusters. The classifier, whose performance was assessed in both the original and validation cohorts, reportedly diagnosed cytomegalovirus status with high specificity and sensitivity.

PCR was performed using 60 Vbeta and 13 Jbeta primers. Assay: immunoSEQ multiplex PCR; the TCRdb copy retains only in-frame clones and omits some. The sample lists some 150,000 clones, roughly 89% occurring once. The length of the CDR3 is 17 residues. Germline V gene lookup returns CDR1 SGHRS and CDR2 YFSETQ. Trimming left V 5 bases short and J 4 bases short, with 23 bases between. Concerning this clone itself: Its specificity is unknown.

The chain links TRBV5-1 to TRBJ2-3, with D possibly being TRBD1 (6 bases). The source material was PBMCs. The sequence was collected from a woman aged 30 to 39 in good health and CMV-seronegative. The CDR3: CASRQGLQLGYADTQYF. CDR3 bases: TGCGCCAGCAGACAGGGCCTCCAGCTCGGGTATGCAGATACGCAGTATTTT.